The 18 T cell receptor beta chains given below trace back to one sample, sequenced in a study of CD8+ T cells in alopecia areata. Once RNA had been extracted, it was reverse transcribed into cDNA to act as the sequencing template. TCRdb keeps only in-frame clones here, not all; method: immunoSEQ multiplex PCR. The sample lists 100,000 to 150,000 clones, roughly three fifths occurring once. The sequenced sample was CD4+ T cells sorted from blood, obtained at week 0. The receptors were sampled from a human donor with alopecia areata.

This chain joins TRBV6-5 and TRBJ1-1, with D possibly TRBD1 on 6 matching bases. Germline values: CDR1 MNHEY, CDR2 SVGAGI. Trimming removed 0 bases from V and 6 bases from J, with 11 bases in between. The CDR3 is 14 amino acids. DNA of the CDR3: TGTGCCAGCAGTTACTCGGGGCAGGGGTCTGAAGCTTTCTTT. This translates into CASSYSGQGSEAFF.

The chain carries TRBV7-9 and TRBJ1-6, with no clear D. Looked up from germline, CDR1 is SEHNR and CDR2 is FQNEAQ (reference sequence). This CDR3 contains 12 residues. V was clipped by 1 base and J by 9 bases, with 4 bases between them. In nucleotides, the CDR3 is TGTGCCAGCAGCTTAGAGGGTTCACCCCTCCACTTT. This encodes CASSLEGSPLHF.

CDR3 DNA sequence: TGTGCCTGGAGAGGCCAGGGGACCTCTCCCTACACCTTC. This translates into CAWRGQGTSPYTF. This chain connects TRBV30 to TRBJ1-2, with TRBD1 as a possible D gene (6 bases). In germline, CDR1 is GTSNPN, CDR2 SVGIG (reference sequence). The CDR3 runs to 13 residues. The V end was cut by 3 bases, the J end by 10 bases, with 18 bases between.

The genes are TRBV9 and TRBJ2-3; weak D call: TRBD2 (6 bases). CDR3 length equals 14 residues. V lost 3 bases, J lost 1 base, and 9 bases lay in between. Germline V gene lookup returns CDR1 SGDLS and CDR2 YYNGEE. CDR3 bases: TGTGCCAGCAGCGAAGGCGGGGGCACAGATACGCAGTATTTT. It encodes CASSEGGGTDTQYF. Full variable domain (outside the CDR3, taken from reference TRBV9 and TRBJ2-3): DSGVTQTPKHLITATGQRVTLRCSPRSGDLSVYWYQQSLDQGLQFLIQYYNGEERAKGNILERFSAQQFPDLHSELNLSSLELGDSALYFCASSEGGGTDTQYFGPGTRLTVL.

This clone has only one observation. The CDR3 loop is CASSSKRLGQETQYF. The CDR3, as DNA: TGTGCCAGCAGTTCCAAAAGACTAGGGCAAGAGACCCAGTACTTC. This chain joins TRBV6-5 and TRBJ2-5; D possibly corresponds to TRBD2 (6 bases). CDR1 is MNHEY and CDR2 is SVGAGI in the germline V gene. The CDR3 has 15 residues. V gave up 4 bases and J gave up 2 bases, with 14 bases separating them.

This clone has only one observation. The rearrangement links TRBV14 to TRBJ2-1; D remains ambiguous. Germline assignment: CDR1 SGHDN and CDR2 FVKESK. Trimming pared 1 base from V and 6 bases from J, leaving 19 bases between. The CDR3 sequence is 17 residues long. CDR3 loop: CASSQVVSLGAGNEQFF. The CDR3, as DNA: TGTGCCAGCAGCCAAGTTGTTTCCCTCGGAGCAGGCAATGAGCAGTTCTTC.

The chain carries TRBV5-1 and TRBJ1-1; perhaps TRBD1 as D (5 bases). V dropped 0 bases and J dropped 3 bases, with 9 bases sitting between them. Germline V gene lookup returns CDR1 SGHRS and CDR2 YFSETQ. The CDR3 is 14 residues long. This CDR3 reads CASSLAGSDTEAFF. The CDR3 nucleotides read TGCGCCAGCAGCTTGGCAGGGTCGGACACTGAAGCTTTCTTT.

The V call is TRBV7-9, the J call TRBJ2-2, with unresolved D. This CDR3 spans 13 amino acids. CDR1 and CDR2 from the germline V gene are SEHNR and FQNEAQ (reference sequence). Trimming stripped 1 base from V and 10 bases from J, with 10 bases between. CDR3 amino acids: CASSLDRPEELFF. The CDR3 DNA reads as TGTGCCAGCAGCTTAGATAGGCCCGAGGAGCTGTTTTTT.

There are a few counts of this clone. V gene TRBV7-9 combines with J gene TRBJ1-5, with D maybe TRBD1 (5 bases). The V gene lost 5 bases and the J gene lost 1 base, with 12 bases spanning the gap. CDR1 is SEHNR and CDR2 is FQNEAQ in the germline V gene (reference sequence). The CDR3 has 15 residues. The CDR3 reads CASSPHAGSNQPQHF. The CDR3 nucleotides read TGTGCCAGCAGCCCACACGCAGGGAGCAATCAGCCCCAGCATTTT.

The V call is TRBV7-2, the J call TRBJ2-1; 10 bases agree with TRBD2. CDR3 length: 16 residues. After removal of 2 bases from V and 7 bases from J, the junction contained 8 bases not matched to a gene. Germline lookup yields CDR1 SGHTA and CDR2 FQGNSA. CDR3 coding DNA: TGTGCCAGCAGCTTAATAAGCGGGAGGGTTCGGAATGAGCAGTTCTTC. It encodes CASSLISGRVRNEQFF.

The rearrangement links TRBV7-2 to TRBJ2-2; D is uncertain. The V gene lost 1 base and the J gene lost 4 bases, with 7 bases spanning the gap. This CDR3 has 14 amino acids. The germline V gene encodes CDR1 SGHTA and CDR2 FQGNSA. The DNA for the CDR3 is TGTGCCAGCAGCTTAGGGTACTTCACCGGGGAGCTGTTTTTT. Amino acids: CASSLGYFTGELFF.

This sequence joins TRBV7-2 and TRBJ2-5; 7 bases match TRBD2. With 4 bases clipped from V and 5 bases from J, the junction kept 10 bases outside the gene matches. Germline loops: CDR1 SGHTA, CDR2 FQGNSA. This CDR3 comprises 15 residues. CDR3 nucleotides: TGTGCCAGCAGCTCCGCGGGGGAGGCTTGGGAGACCCAGTACTTC. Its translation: CASSSAGEAWETQYF. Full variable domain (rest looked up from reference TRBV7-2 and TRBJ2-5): GAGVSQSPSNKVTEKGKDVELRCDPISGHTALYWYRQSLGQGLEFLIYFQGNSAPDKSGLPSDRFSAERTGGSVSTLTIQRTQQEDSAVYLCASSSAGEAWETQYFGPGTRLLVL.

DNA of the CDR3: TGTGCCTCAGGACAGCAGCCTAGCAATGAGCAGTTCTTC. Its protein is CASGQQPSNEQFF. V and J are TRBV30 and TRBJ2-1; D is possibly TRBD1 (6 bases). The V gene lost 7 bases and the J gene lost 6 bases, with 16 bases spanning the gap. The CDR3 consists of 13 residues. Germline V gives CDR1 GTSNPN, CDR2 SVGIG (reference sequence).

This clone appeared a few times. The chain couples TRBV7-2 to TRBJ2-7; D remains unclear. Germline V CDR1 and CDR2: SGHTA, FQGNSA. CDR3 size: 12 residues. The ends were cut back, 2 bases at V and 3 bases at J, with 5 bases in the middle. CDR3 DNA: TGTGCCAGCAGCTTAAGGTACTACGAGCAGTACTTC. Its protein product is CASSLRYYEQYF.

The CDR3, as DNA: TGCGCCAGCAGCCCCACTCGCGCCACTAATGAAAAACTGTTTTTT. This encodes CASSPTRATNEKLFF. V usage is TRBV5-1 and J usage is TRBJ1-4; D unresolved. This CDR3 is 15 amino acids long. Germline V gene lookup returns CDR1 SGHRS and CDR2 YFSETQ. Trimming pared 4 bases from V and 2 bases from J, leaving 12 bases between.

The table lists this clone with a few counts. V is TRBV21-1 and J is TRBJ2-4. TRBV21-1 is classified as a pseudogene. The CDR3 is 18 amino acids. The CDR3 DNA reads TGTGCCAGCAGCAAAACCCCGGGCTACATCTTAGCCAAAAACATTCAGTACTTC. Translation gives CASSKTPGYILAKNIQYF.

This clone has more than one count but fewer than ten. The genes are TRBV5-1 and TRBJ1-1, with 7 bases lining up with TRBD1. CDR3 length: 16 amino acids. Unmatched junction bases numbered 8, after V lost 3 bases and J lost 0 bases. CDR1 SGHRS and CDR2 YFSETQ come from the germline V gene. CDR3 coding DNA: TGCGCCAGCAGCTCCTGGACAGGCGGGTTGAACACTGAAGCTTTCTTT. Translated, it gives CASSSWTGGLNTEAFF.

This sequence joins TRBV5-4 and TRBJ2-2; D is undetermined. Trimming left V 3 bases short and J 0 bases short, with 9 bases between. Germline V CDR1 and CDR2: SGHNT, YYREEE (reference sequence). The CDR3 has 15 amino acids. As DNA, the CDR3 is TGTGCCAGCAGCTCGCCACGGGCGAACACCGGGGAGCTGTTTTTT. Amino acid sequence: CASSSPRANTGELFF.